The rows below give T cell receptor beta chains drawn from one sample of a study of metastatic and nonmetastatic thyroid tumors. With MiXCR, TCRdb reprocessed the PCR reads. The sample lists roughly 20,000 clones; roughly 22% were seen once. Sequenced: adjacent normal tissue. Receptors were obtained from a female donor with papillary thyroid cancer or a benign thyroid nodule (not recorded which). Some clones in this sample may be carry-over from other donors' samples. The CDR3 runs from the conserved cysteine through the conserved F or W. Fields, in order: clone size, D gene, V gene, J gene, CDR3 DNA, CDR3 protein. A D gene is named only where the DNA matches it firmly. Clone size appears in some rows only: once, few, many, or a class for an expanded clone.

abundance: -; d_gene: TRBD2; v_gene: TRBV7-8; j_gene: TRBJ2-7; CDR3nt: TGTGCCAGCAGCTCTCTAGCGGCCTACGAGCAGTACTTC; CDR3aa: CASSSLAAYEQYF
abundance: -; d_gene: -; v_gene: TRBV30; j_gene: TRBJ1-5; CDR3nt: TGTGCCTGGAGTGTCGGCAGGGGCGATCAGCCCCAGCATTTT; CDR3aa: CAWSVGRGDQPQHF
abundance: -; d_gene: -; v_gene: TRBV6-1; j_gene: TRBJ1-5; CDR3nt: TGTGCCAGCAGTCTTGACCGATCCAATCAGCCCCAGCATTTT; CDR3aa: CASSLDRSNQPQHF
abundance: many; d_gene: TRBD1; v_gene: TRBV4-2; j_gene: TRBJ1-4; CDR3nt: TGTGCCAGCAGCCCAGGGACAGGAAGTAATGAAAAACTGTTTTTT; CDR3aa: CASSPGTGSNEKLFF
abundance: large; d_gene: -; v_gene: TRBV7-9; j_gene: TRBJ1-1; CDR3nt: TGTGCCAGCAGCCCCCGGCAGGAAGCTTTCTTT; CDR3aa: CASSPRQEAFF
abundance: few; d_gene: TRBD1; v_gene: TRBV6-1; j_gene: TRBJ2-1; CDR3nt: TGTGCCAGCTCCCCCGGGACAGGGGGCGCCCGCTACAATGAGCAGTTCTTC; CDR3aa: CASSPGTGGARYNEQFF
abundance: many; d_gene: -; v_gene: TRBV19; j_gene: TRBJ1-5; CDR3nt: TGTGCCAGTAGTACCGGGGACGCCAATCAGCCCCAGCATTTT; CDR3aa: CASSTGDANQPQHF
abundance: few; d_gene: -; v_gene: TRBV6-1; j_gene: TRBJ2-1; CDR3nt: TGTGCCAGCACTGCAGGGTCCTACAATGAGCAGTTCTTC; CDR3aa: CASTAGSYNEQFF
abundance: medium-sized; d_gene: -; v_gene: TRBV28; j_gene: TRBJ2-5; CDR3nt: TGTGCCAGCAGTTCTGGCCGGAACCAAGAGACCCAGTACTTC; CDR3aa: CASSSGRNQETQYF
abundance: many; d_gene: -; v_gene: TRBV6-5; j_gene: TRBJ2-3; CDR3nt: TGTGCCAGCAGTTACACGAGGGGGACTTCGAGCACAGATACGCAGTATTTT; CDR3aa: CASSYTRGTSSTDTQYF
abundance: few; d_gene: -; v_gene: TRBV7-8; j_gene: TRBJ1-1; CDR3nt: TGTTCCAGCAGCAATAACAGGTGTGTTGCTTTCTTT; CDR3aa: CSSSNNRCVAFF
abundance: -; d_gene: -; v_gene: TRBV20-1; j_gene: TRBJ2-7; CDR3nt: TGCAGTGCCCGTTTACGAAACTTTCCGGGCTACGAGCAGTACTTC; CDR3aa: CSARLRNFPGYEQYF
abundance: many; d_gene: -; v_gene: TRBV27; j_gene: TRBJ2-7; CDR3nt: TGTGCCAGCAGTTCCGGGTCGGGACCGACGCCTTACGAGCAGTACTTC; CDR3aa: CASSSGSGPTPYEQYF
abundance: -; d_gene: -; v_gene: TRBV20-1; j_gene: TRBJ2-7; CDR3nt: TGCAGTGCACCTGAGGCAGGTTTGAACGAGCAGTACTTC; CDR3aa: CSAPEAGLNEQYF
abundance: few; d_gene: -; v_gene: TRBV6-1; j_gene: TRBJ2-5; CDR3nt: TGTGCCAGCAGCCCCGTTGGCCCCCTGGCAGGGTCGGGGCAGACCCAGTACTTC; CDR3aa: CASSPVGPLAGSGQTQYF
abundance: -; d_gene: TRBD2; v_gene: TRBV5-6; j_gene: TRBJ2-7; CDR3nt: TGTGCCAGCAGCTTGCGCCTCGGGGGGGACTACTCCTACGAGCAGTACTTC; CDR3aa: CASSLRLGGDYSYEQYF